Listed here are 20 T cell receptor beta chains from one sample, sequenced in a study of T cell responses to AZD1222 COVID-19 vaccine. Method: immunoSEQ multiplex PCR; TCRdb's copy keeps in-frame clones and lacks some. The sample yields over 85,000 clones, about 94% seen once. Sequenced material: peripheral blood, taken 28 days after the second AZD1222 dose. The receptors originated from an adult who received the AZD1222 COVID-19 vaccine.

The chain links TRBV27 to TRBJ2-5, with a weak D call TRBD2 (6 bases). The CDR3 contains 13 residues. With 5 bases removed from V and 2 bases from J, the gap between germline ends came to 9 bases. The germline CDR1 and CDR2 sequences are MNHEY and SMNVEV (reference sequence). The CDR3 DNA follows: TGTGCCAGCAGTAACCGGGAGCAAGAGACCCAGTACTTC. Its translation: CASSNREQETQYF.

This chain joins TRBV11-3 and TRBJ2-3, with D hard to call. CDR3 length: 13 residues. Trimming shortened V by 3 bases and J by 0 bases, and 4 bases separated the two germline ends. From germline, CDR1 is SGHNT and CDR2 YENEEA. CDR3 in DNA: TGTGCCAGCAGCTTCCAGAGCACAGATACGCAGTATTTT. Encoded protein: CASSFQSTDTQYF.

The chain joins TRBV19 to TRBJ1-4, with D possibly matching TRBD1 (5 bases). The CDR3 sequence is 16 residues long. Trimming pared 4 bases from V and 2 bases from J, leaving 14 bases between. Germline CDR1 LNHDA, CDR2 SQIVND (reference sequence). This chain's CDR3 is CASSTRFRVTNEKLFF. The CDR3 DNA reads TGTGCCAGTAGTACCCGATTCAGGGTCACTAATGAAAAACTGTTTTTT.

The rearrangement uses TRBV11-2 and TRBJ2-3, with no clear D. This CDR3 is 14 amino acids long. The V end was cut by 6 bases, the J end by 0 bases, with 10 bases between. Germline values: CDR1 SGHAT, CDR2 FQNNGV. CDR3 protein: CASSFFSSTDTQYF. The CDR3 DNA reads as TGTGCCAGCAGTTTCTTTTCTAGCACAGATACGCAGTATTTT.

V and J are TRBV6-5 and TRBJ1-2, with D possibly matching TRBD1 (5 bases). With 6 bases removed from V and 8 bases from J, the gap between germline ends came to 13 bases. CDR3 length: 12 residues. Looked up from germline, CDR1 is MNHEY and CDR2 is SVGAGI. CDR3 in DNA: TGTGCCAGCAGAAGGGACCCCTACGGCTACACCTTC. Translation gives CASRRDPYGYTF.

J is TRBJ2-7 and V is TRBV10-3; no clear D gene. Trimming cost V 1 base and J 4 bases, with 17 bases left between them. This CDR3 is 16 amino acids long. Germline loops: CDR1 ENHRY, CDR2 SYGVKD. The CDR3 DNA reads as TGTGCCATCAGTGAGTTGGCTTCGGCATGGGGATACGAGCAGTACTTC. Translating gives CAISELASAWGYEQYF.

This chain joins TRBV23-1 and TRBJ1-1; D gene unclear. TRBV23-1 is an ORF, with its function uncertain. CDR3 length: 12 residues. The CDR3 protein is CPTVPANTEAFF. In DNA, the CDR3 is TGCCCCACAGTCCCTGCGAACACTGAAGCTTTCTTT.

The genes are TRBV5-6 and TRBJ1-2; D unclear. The CDR3 extends over 14 amino acids. CDR1 is SGHDT, CDR2 YYEEEE, per germline. V was trimmed by 0 bases and J by 8 bases, leaving 14 bases between them. The CDR3 nucleotides read TGTGCCAGCAGCTTGGGTTACAGAATGTCGGGCTACACCTTC. Translating gives CASSLGYRMSGYTF.

The rearrangement uses TRBV6-1 and TRBJ2-5, with D possibly being TRBD2 (5 bases). CDR3 length: 17 amino acids. Per germline, CDR1 MNHNS and CDR2 SASEGT. V dropped 2 bases and J dropped 4 bases, with 20 bases sitting between them. The CDR3 region has the DNA TGTGCCAGCAGTGAAAGCTATGGACCCCTGAGGGCAGAGACCCAGTACTTC. Its protein product is CASSESYGPLRAETQYF.

Comments on this clone: This same CDR3 is encoded by further DNA sequences in the sample. The chain carries TRBV5-1 and TRBJ1-2; D is perhaps TRBD1 (6 bases). Between the trimmed V and J ends, which lost 0 bases and 6 bases, there was a span of 6 bases. The CDR3 is 12 amino acids. The germline gives CDR1 SGHRS, CDR2 YFSETQ. The CDR3 DNA is TGCGCCAGCAGCTTGGAGGGGGATGGCTACACCTTC. This codes for CASSLEGDGYTF.

For the CDR3, the DNA is TGTGCCACAAAGACGGAATCTAGCAATCAGCCCCAGCATTTT. Translated: CATKTESSNQPQHF. The rearrangement joins TRBV10-3 to TRBJ1-5; D unresolved. The CDR3 sequence is 14 residues long. Per the germline V gene, CDR1 is ENHRY and CDR2 is SYGVKD. Trimming stripped 10 bases from V and 0 bases from J, with 13 bases between.

V is TRBV12-5 and J is TRBJ2-7; the D is unclear. Germline assignment: CDR1 LGHNT and CDR2 FRNRAP. Trimming left V 7 bases short and J 2 bases short, with 21 bases between. The CDR3 loop spans 16 amino acids. The CDR3 DNA sequence: TGTGCTAGTGCCTCACGGAACCGCCGGCGAACCTACGAGCAGTACTTC. This codes for CASASRNRRRTYEQYF.

The chain carries TRBV24-1 and TRBJ1-2, with unresolved D. Germline lookup yields CDR1 KGHDR and CDR2 SFDVKD. V was pared by 2 bases and J by 3 bases, with 18 bases between. This CDR3 contains 17 residues. CDR3 DNA: TGTGCCACCAGTGATTCCTCCGCGGGCAGCCTCTACTATGGCTACACCTTC. Translation gives CATSDSSAGSLYYGYTF.

This chain joins TRBV4-2 and TRBJ2-2; tentatively, D is TRBD2 (5 bases). In germline, CDR1 is LGHNA, CDR2 YNFKEQ. This CDR3 region has 17 residues. The ends were cut back, 1 base at V and 2 bases at J, with 14 bases in the middle. This chain's CDR3 is CASSQGMVRVNTGELFF. The CDR3 DNA is TGTGCCAGCAGCCAAGGAATGGTGCGGGTTAACACCGGGGAGCTGTTTTTT.

Comments on this clone: The limits of the CDR3 on the DNA are not certain, so only TCRdb's listed CDR3 is given. The J gene is TRBJ1-3, the V gene TRBV2; TRBD1 reflects the table's D call only, with no check against the DNA. The CDR3 numbers 18 amino acids, ends counted. In germline, CDR1 is SNHLY, CDR2 FYNNEI. The CDR3 region is CASILGQGAGVFGNTIYF.

This chain connects TRBV6-5 to TRBJ2-1; D might be TRBD2 (6 bases). The ends were cut back, 7 bases at V and 8 bases at J, with 9 bases in the middle. There are 11 residues in the CDR3. Germline V gene sequence: CDR1 MNHEY, CDR2 SVGAGI. As DNA, the CDR3 is TGTGCCAGCACCCAGCGGGATGAGCAGTTCTTC. Protein sequence: CASTQRDEQFF.

The chain couples TRBV5-1 to TRBJ2-5, with D perhaps TRBD2 (5 bases). Germline V gene lookup returns CDR1 SGHRS and CDR2 YFSETQ. This CDR3 contains 13 residues. V lost 3 bases and J 5 bases, leaving 11 bases between the germline ends. This chain's CDR3 is CASSSLGGETQYF. In DNA, the CDR3 is TGCGCCAGCAGCTCACTGGGCGGGGAGACCCAGTACTTC.

This chain links TRBV10-2 with TRBJ2-7, with 7 bases lining up with TRBD2. Germline V gene sequence: CDR1 WSHSY, CDR2 SAAADI. With 11 bases clipped from V and 3 bases from J, the junction kept 4 bases outside the gene matches. CDR3 length equals 11 residues. CDR3 protein: CAVGLGYEQYF. CDR3 nucleotide sequence: TGCGCCGTAGGACTAGGCTACGAGCAGTACTTC.

The rearrangement links TRBV5-1 to TRBJ2-3; 8 bases agree with TRBD1. Trimming removed 1 base from V and 2 bases from J; junction bases left unmatched: 6. Germline loops: CDR1 SGHRS, CDR2 YFSETQ. The CDR3 is 16 amino acids. CDR3 DNA: TGCGCCAGCAGCTTGACGGACAGGGTAATCACAGATACGCAGTATTTT. This codes for CASSLTDRVITDTQYF.

This clone has just one count. V is TRBV4-1 and J is TRBJ2-7, with D hard to call. V was shortened by 0 bases and J by 2 bases, with 11 bases between the two germline ends. The CDR3 spans 15 residues. From germline, CDR1 is MGHRA and CDR2 YSYEKL. The CDR3 here is CASSQDLLEAYEQYF. The CDR3 DNA follows: TGCGCCAGCAGCCAAGATTTACTGGAAGCCTACGAGCAGTACTTC.